This T cell receptor beta chain appears in the sequencing data of a study of graft-versus-host responses after intestinal transplantation. Study background: Transplant types were multivisceral, liver-intestinal, or isolated intestinal. Findings and limits, study-wide: Early after transplant, HvG declines were associated with peak levels of circulating GvH clones. The authors found GvH clones in recipient marrow, some appearing first in ileum or blood.

Each post-transplant marrow sample came from the posterior iliac crest or another site. Remarks on this clone: Its antigen is undetermined.

Germline V lookup: CDR1 SGDLS, CDR2 YYNGEE. V gave up 4 bases and J gave up 9 bases, with 16 bases separating them. The CDR3 runs 14 residues. The protocol was immunoSEQ multiplex PCR, while the TCRdb copy is restricted to in-frame clones and leaves out a portion. The sample includes around 9,900 clones, about 95% of them seen just once. The source was bone marrow, collected 521 days after intestinal transplantation. V gene TRBV9 combines with J gene TRBJ2-2; no clear D gene. This clonotype originated in a human patient who received an intestinal transplant, so some T cells may come from the graft donor. The CDR3 region is CASSPPARSWELFF. The CDR3 coding sequence is TGTGCCAGCAGCCCCCCTGCACGCTCGTGGGAGCTGTTTTTT.